Included here is one TCR beta chain sequence, with context. The antigen is undetermined. Clones were sequenced by immunoSEQ multiplex PCR, and TCRdb holds only the in-frame ones, with some missing. In the table there are 3,000 to 4,500 clones, roughly four fifths of which are singletons. This entry is derived from a study of somatic mutations in cytotoxic T cells in rheumatoid arthritis. Study observations and caveats: Unlike healthy controls, rheumatoid arthritis patients had CD8+ clonality that increased with age. Age-matched healthy controls and rheumatoid arthritis patients had CD8+ T-cell clonality that did not differ significantly.

Trimming took 1 base from V and 4 from J, leaving 16 bases between them. The V gene's germline CDR1 is LGHNA and CDR2 YSLEER. CDR3 length equals 16 residues. Positively selected by magnetic beads, CD4+ and CD8+ cells were purity-checked by flow cytometry. This clonotype was sampled from an adult with rheumatoid arthritis. The rearrangement uses TRBV4-3 and TRBJ1-2; no definite D call. Sequenced sample: CD8+ T cells sorted from blood. The CDR3 sequence: CASSQGPRDTRYGYTF. The DNA for the CDR3 is TGCGCCAGCAGCCAAGGGCCTCGAGACACCCGCTATGGCTACACCTTC.